The clone carrying this T cell receptor beta chain was seen more than once but under ten times. Its target is unknown. The data were taken from a study of beta chain features in type 1 diabetes. The study reverse transcribed the entire isolated RNA, so it sequenced expressed TCRB transcripts. Measured with immunoSEQ multiplex PCR; TCRdb has only the in-frame clones, and not every one. The repertoire holds roughly 400,000 clones, with roughly 15% as singletons. The V end lost 7 bases, the J end lost 0 bases, and 16 bases lay between the germline ends. There are 16 residues in the CDR3. The V gene's germline CDR1 is LGHNA and CDR2 YSLEER. Study observations and caveats: TCRB CDR3s from Type 1 diabetes patients were moderately but significantly shorter in all four CD4+ subsets.

The source material was naive CD4+ T cells from blood. The V gene is TRBV4-3, the J gene TRBJ2-4; D possibly corresponds to TRBD2 (5 bases). This receptor was taken from a woman in her late teens or twenties in good health. The CDR3 is CASTPAGPLAKNIQYF. CDR3 DNA sequence: TGCGCCAGCACCCCGGCGGGCCCCCTAGCCAAAAACATTCAGTACTTC.